Listed below are T cell receptor beta chains from one sample, sequenced in a study of OX40 agonist ivuxolimab in advanced cancers. The repertoire was sequenced with immunoSEQ multiplex PCR; TCRdb's copy has only in-frame clones and lacks some. The sample shows tens of thousands of clones, around 87% of them seen only once. Source: CD4+ or CD8+ T cells sorted from blood, taken in a trial of the OX40 agonist ivuxolimab. The receptors come from an adult with an advanced solid tumor such as melanoma, head and neck, liver or kidney cancer. The CDR3 runs from the conserved cysteine through the conserved F or W. Fields, in order: V gene, D gene, CDR3 length, clone size, J gene, CDR3 DNA, CDR3 protein. A D gene is named only where the DNA matches it firmly. A row's size may be missing; if present it is once, few, many or a size class.

v_call: TRBV7-2
d_call: TRBD2
cdr3_length: 19
clone_size: NA
j_call: TRBJ2-2
cdr3_nt: TGTGCCAGCAGCTTAGCGCTAGCGGGCTCGACCACGGGCACCGGGGAGCTGTTTTTT
cdr3_aa: CASSLALAGSTTGTGELFF

v_call: TRBV4-2
d_call: NA
cdr3_length: 15
clone_size: NA
j_call: TRBJ2-7
cdr3_nt: TGTGCCAGCAGCCAAGGTAGCGGAGTTCTCTACGAGCAGTACTTC
cdr3_aa: CASSQGSGVLYEQYF

v_call: TRBV7-9
d_call: NA
cdr3_length: 12
clone_size: medium-sized
j_call: TRBJ2-7
cdr3_nt: TGTGCCAGCAGCCCCGAATCCTACGAGCAGTACTTC
cdr3_aa: CASSPESYEQYF

v_call: TRBV6-4
d_call: TRBD1
cdr3_length: 18
clone_size: NA
j_call: TRBJ2-7
cdr3_nt: TGTGCCAGCAGTGAACGACCGTGGTGGGACAGCCCGAGTGGCGAGCAGTACTTC
cdr3_aa: CASSERPWWDSPSGEQYF

v_call: TRBV13
d_call: NA
cdr3_length: 15
clone_size: NA
j_call: TRBJ2-1
cdr3_nt: TGTGCCAGCAGCTTAATCAGGGGTCGAGTCAATGAGCAGTTCTTC
cdr3_aa: CASSLIRGRVNEQFF

v_call: TRBV9
d_call: TRBD2
cdr3_length: 18
clone_size: NA
j_call: TRBJ2-1
cdr3_nt: TGTGCCAGCAGCCCCAGGGGAAAGGGACTAGCCGGGAATAATGAGCAGTTCTTC
cdr3_aa: CASSPRGKGLAGNNEQFF

v_call: TRBV4-2
d_call: TRBD1
cdr3_length: 15
clone_size: NA
j_call: TRBJ1-2
cdr3_nt: TGTGCCAGCAGCCAAGAGTCGACAGGGGTCTTAGGCTACACCTTC
cdr3_aa: CASSQESTGVLGYTF

v_call: TRBV7-9
d_call: NA
cdr3_length: 15
clone_size: NA
j_call: TRBJ2-7
cdr3_nt: TGTGCCAGCAGCTTAGCGGGCACTATCCAGCCCGAGCAGTACTTC
cdr3_aa: CASSLAGTIQPEQYF

v_call: TRBV6-5
d_call: TRBD2
cdr3_length: 16
clone_size: NA
j_call: TRBJ2-2
cdr3_nt: TGTGCCAGCAGCTACAGCGGGGCTCCGGACACCGGGGAGCTGTTTTTT
cdr3_aa: CASSYSGAPDTGELFF

v_call: TRBV7-9
d_call: NA
cdr3_length: 12
clone_size: NA
j_call: TRBJ2-7
cdr3_nt: TGTGCCAGCAGCACCGACAGCTACGAGCAGTACTTC
cdr3_aa: CASSTDSYEQYF

v_call: TRBV5-1
d_call: TRBD2
cdr3_length: 18
clone_size: NA
j_call: TRBJ2-5
cdr3_nt: TGCGCCAGCAGTCCCGGACTAGCGGGACGCCCGTACCAAGAGACCCAGTACTTC
cdr3_aa: CASSPGLAGRPYQETQYF

v_call: TRBV27
d_call: TRBD2
cdr3_length: 15
clone_size: NA
j_call: TRBJ2-1
cdr3_nt: TGTGCCAGCAGTAGACCTAGCGGGGGCTACAATGAGCAGTTCTTC
cdr3_aa: CASSRPSGGYNEQFF

v_call: TRBV28
d_call: NA
cdr3_length: 13
clone_size: NA
j_call: TRBJ1-2
cdr3_nt: TGTGCCAGCAGTCCTCCCTTCAAGGGTGGCTACACCTTC
cdr3_aa: CASSPPFKGGYTF

v_call: TRBV28
d_call: NA
cdr3_length: 15
clone_size: NA
j_call: TRBJ1-5
cdr3_nt: TGTGCCAGCAGCTCCCCGGGGGAGATCAATCAGCCCCAGCATTTT
cdr3_aa: CASSSPGEINQPQHF

v_call: TRBV7-9
d_call: NA
cdr3_length: 12
clone_size: once
j_call: TRBJ1-6
cdr3_nt: TGTGCCAGCAGCTTCCCGGATTCACCCCTCCACTTT
cdr3_aa: CASSFPDSPLHF

v_call: TRBV2
d_call: TRBD2
cdr3_length: 14
clone_size: NA
j_call: TRBJ2-1
cdr3_nt: TGTGCCAGCAGACTAGCGGGAGAAAACAATGAGCAGTTCTTC
cdr3_aa: CASRLAGENNEQFF

v_call: TRBV9
d_call: NA
cdr3_length: 13
clone_size: NA
j_call: TRBJ2-2
cdr3_nt: TGTGCCAGCAGCGTAGAAGGCGCCGGGGAGCTGTTTTTT
cdr3_aa: CASSVEGAGELFF

v_call: TRBV6-6
d_call: NA
cdr3_length: 15
clone_size: NA
j_call: TRBJ2-5
cdr3_nt: TGTGCCAGCAGTTACCCCCAGCGAGAGGGAGAGACCCAGTACTTC
cdr3_aa: CASSYPQREGETQYF

v_call: TRBV6-5
d_call: NA
cdr3_length: 15
clone_size: NA
j_call: TRBJ1-1
cdr3_nt: TGTGCCAGCAGTTCGGAGACCAGGGACCCCGGGGAAGCTTTCTTT
cdr3_aa: CASSSETRDPGEAFF

v_call: TRBV15
d_call: TRBD1
cdr3_length: 14
clone_size: NA
j_call: TRBJ1-2
cdr3_nt: TGTGCCACCAGCAGAGGACAGGGGAGGGATGGCTACACCTTC
cdr3_aa: CATSRGQGRDGYTF

v_call: TRBV19
d_call: NA
cdr3_length: 14
clone_size: NA
j_call: TRBJ2-3
cdr3_nt: TGTGCCAGTAGTATCCGGCAGAGCACAGATACGCAGTATTTT
cdr3_aa: CASSIRQSTDTQYF

v_call: TRBV5-8
d_call: TRBD1
cdr3_length: 15
clone_size: once
j_call: TRBJ1-6
cdr3_nt: TGTGCCAGCACCGTAACCGGGACAGGGGTCTCACCCCTCCACTTT
cdr3_aa: CASTVTGTGVSPLHF

v_call: TRBV18
d_call: NA
cdr3_length: 16
clone_size: NA
j_call: TRBJ1-1
cdr3_nt: TGTGCCAGCTCACCAACGTCGGTGAGGACGGTGTCTGAAGCTTTCTTT
cdr3_aa: CASSPTSVRTVSEAFF

v_call: TRBV7-6
d_call: NA
cdr3_length: 14
clone_size: NA
j_call: TRBJ2-1
cdr3_nt: TGTGCCAGCAGCCGTGGCATCAGTAACAATGAGCAGTTCTTC
cdr3_aa: CASSRGISNNEQFF

v_call: TRBV6-5
d_call: NA
cdr3_length: 13
clone_size: NA
j_call: TRBJ1-5
cdr3_nt: TGTGCCAGCAGTTATGATATAGGGCAGCCCCAGCATTTT
cdr3_aa: CASSYDIGQPQHF